This T cell receptor beta chain was documented in a study of radiotherapy plus CTLA-4 blockade in lung cancer. Overall study context: 15% to 20% of patients responded objectively, and 25% to 40% achieved disease control. Whole-study findings and limits: In blood, after radiotherapy plus ipilimumab, tumor-derived TCR clones expanded. Interferon-beta and early blood T cell clone dynamics reportedly predicted response best.

For this clone: What it binds is unknown.

Profiled with immunoSEQ multiplex PCR; TCRdb holds only in-frame clones, not every one. Among tens of thousands of clones listed, 70% were seen once. The germline V gene encodes CDR1 SGHTA and CDR2 FQGNSA. The CDR3 loop spans 12 amino acids. Trimming cost V 1 base and J 9 bases, with 7 bases left between them. Participants had chemo-refractory metastatic non-small-cell lung cancer and were treated with focal radiation plus ipilimumab CTLA-4 blockade. The source is a human donor with non-small cell lung cancer who had stable disease on radiotherapy plus ipilimumab. V is TRBV7-2 and J is TRBJ2-1, with D possibly being TRBD1 (5 bases). The starting material was peripheral blood, obtained from a patient treated with radiotherapy plus ipilimumab. The CDR3 DNA reads TGTGCCAGCAGCTTAGACAGGCCTGAGCAGTTCTTC. Residues: CASSLDRPEQFF.